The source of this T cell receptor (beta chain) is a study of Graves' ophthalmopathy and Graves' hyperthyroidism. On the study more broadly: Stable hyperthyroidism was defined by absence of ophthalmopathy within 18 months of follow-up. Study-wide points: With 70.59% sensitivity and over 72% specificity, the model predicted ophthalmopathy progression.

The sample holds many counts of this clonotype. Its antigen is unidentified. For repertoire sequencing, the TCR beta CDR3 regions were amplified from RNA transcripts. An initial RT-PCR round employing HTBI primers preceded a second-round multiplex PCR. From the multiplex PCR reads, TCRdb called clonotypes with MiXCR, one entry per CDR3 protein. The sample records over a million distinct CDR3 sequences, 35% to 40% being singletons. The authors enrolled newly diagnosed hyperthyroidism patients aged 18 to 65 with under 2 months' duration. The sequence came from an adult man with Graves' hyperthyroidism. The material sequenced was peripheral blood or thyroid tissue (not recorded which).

CDR3 bases: TGTGCCACCAGTGACCGAGGACCGACCTACGAGCAGTACTTC. Its translation: CATSDRGPTYEQYF. V and J are TRBV24-1 and TRBJ2-7; D call uncertain. This CDR3 spans 14 amino acids. With 4 bases removed from V and 2 bases from J, the gap between germline ends came to 11 bases. CDR1 and CDR2 from the germline V gene are KGHDR and SFDVKD.